This T cell receptor (beta chain) was sequenced for a study of blood T cell repertoires in COVID-19. Across the whole study: Italy, Spain and the United States were the sources of the convalescent and acute COVID-19 samples. PBMCs, B-cell-depleted T cells, or T cells provided the cDNA or gDNA that made up the material.

Per the original methods: Quantification of nucleated cells was approximated via reference gene primer amplification. Profiled with immunoSEQ multiplex PCR; TCRdb holds only in-frame clones, not every one. Clone size and the V and J calls come from that table; the DNA yielded D and trimming. The sample contains around 180,000 clones, 80% to 90% of which appear only once. The Seattle site enrolled patients during active infection and followed them longitudinally. CDR3 length: 15 amino acids. The germline V and J ends were trimmed by 5 bases and 2 bases, with 16 bases remaining between them. The germline V gene encodes CDR1 MNHEY and CDR2 SVGEGT.

V is TRBV6-2 or TRBV6-3 and J is TRBJ2-7; maybe TRBD2 (5 bases). The sample was peripheral blood. The receptor's source is a woman at least 80 years old with COVID-19, enrolled during active disease. The CDR3 nucleotides are TGTGCCAGCAGTCACGACTACCTTCCAACCTACGAGCAGTACTTC. Amino acid sequence: CASSHDYLPTYEQYF.